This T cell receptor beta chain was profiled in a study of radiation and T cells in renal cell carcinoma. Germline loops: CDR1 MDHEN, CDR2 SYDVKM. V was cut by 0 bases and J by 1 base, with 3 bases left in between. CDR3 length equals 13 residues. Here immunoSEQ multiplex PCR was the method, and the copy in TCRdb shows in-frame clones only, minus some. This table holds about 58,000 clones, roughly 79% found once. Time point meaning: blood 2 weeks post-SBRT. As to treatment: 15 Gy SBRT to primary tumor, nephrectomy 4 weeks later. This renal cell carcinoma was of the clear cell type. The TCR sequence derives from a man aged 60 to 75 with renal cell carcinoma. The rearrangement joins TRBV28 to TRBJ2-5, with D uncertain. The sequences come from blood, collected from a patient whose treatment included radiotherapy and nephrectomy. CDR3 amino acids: CASSLWSQETQYF. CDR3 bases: TGTGCCAGCAGTTTATGGTCCCAAGAGACCCAGTACTTC.